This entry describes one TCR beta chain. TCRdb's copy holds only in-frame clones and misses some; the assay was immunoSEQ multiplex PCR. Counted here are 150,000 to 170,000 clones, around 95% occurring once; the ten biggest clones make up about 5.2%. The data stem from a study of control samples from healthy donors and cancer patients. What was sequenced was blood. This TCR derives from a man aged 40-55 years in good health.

In nucleotides, the CDR3 is TGTGCCAGCAGCTTAGCACTTGGAGGAACTGAAGCTTTCTTT. The encoded protein is CASSLALGGTEAFF. This chain uses TRBV7-2 with TRBJ1-1; D gene uncertain. The V end lost 0 bases, the J end lost 5 bases, and 10 bases lay between the germline ends. This CDR3 is 14 amino acids long. Germline CDR1 and CDR2: SGHTA and FQGNSA.